Listed below are T cell receptor beta chains from one sample, sequenced in a study of graft-versus-host responses after intestinal transplantation. The assay was immunoSEQ multiplex PCR, and TCRdb's table has in-frame clones only and misses some. The sample yields roughly 97,000 clones, around 92% seen once. Their specific antigens are unknown. Sequences were derived from unstimulated CD4+ T cells sorted from spleen or lymph node cells, sampled before transplant. The source is a human donor who was the organ donor for an intestinal transplant. The CDR3 runs from the conserved cysteine through the conserved F or W. D genes are given only for firm matches. A row's size may be missing; if present it is once, few, many or a size class.

V	D	J	size	DNA	CDR3
TRBV19	TRBD2	TRBJ2-5	once	TGTGCCAGTAGTAGCACCGGGACTAGCGGGGGGGAGACCCAGTACTTC	CASSSTGTSGGETQYF
TRBV9	TRBD1	TRBJ2-7	.	TGTGCCAGCAGACCCCGACAGGGGAGCTCCTACGAGCAGTACTTC	CASRPRQGSSYEQYF
TRBV4-1	.	TRBJ2-7	.	TGCGCCAGCAGCCAAGATGCGGTAGCAAAGGCCTACGAGCAGTACTTC	CASSQDAVAKAYEQYF
TRBV28	.	TRBJ2-7	once	TGTGCCAGCAGTTTAAGAGGGGGTAATCCACCCTACGAGCAGTACTTC	CASSLRGGNPPYEQYF
TRBV6-4	TRBD2	TRBJ2-3	.	TGTGCCAGCAGCGAGCGGGGGGGCACAGATACGCAGTATTTT	CASSERGGTDTQYF
TRBV27	.	TRBJ1-2	once	TGTGCCAGCAGTTTTACTGACAGGAGCTATGGCTACACCTTC	CASSFTDRSYGYTF
TRBV5-5	.	TRBJ1-5	once	TGTGCCAGCAGCTTGGGAGGTGTTTATCAGCCCCAGCATTTT	CASSLGGVYQPQHF
TRBV7-6	TRBD1	TRBJ2-7	.	TGTGCCAGCAGCTTAGCGACAGGGCACGTCTACGAGCAGTACTTC	CASSLATGHVYEQYF
TRBV9	.	TRBJ1-1	.	TGTGCCAGCAGCGTCCCTTCTGAAGCTTTCTTT	CASSVPSEAFF
TRBV6-6	.	TRBJ2-1	.	TGTGCCAGCAGTTACTCACCCCCGAGCTCCTACAATGAGCAGTTCTTC	CASSYSPPSSYNEQFF
TRBV28	TRBD1	TRBJ1-2	.	TGTGCCAGCAGTTTAAGGTCCGTAGGCAGGGGGTTCCTTCCTAACTATGGCTACACCTTC	CASSLRSVGRGFLPNYGYTF
TRBV29-1	.	TRBJ1-2	.	TGCAGCGTTGAGCCGGGGGGCTACACCTTC	CSVEPGGYTF
TRBV7-6	.	TRBJ1-2	.	TGTGCCAGCAGCTTGGGGGGAAACTATGGCTACACCTTC	CASSLGGNYGYTF
TRBV25-1	.	TRBJ2-5	.	TGTGCCAGCAGTTTAGCGCTACGGAGCCGTGCCCAGTACTTC	CASSLALRSRAQYF
TRBV5-4	.	TRBJ2-7	.	TGTGCCAGCAGCTTGGAAATAGGCGGCGCGCAGTACTTC	CASSLEIGGAQYF
TRBV30	TRBD2	TRBJ2-1	.	TGTGCCTGGAGACTAGCGGGGGGTCGGAATGAGCAGTTCTTC	CAWRLAGGRNEQFF
TRBV7-2	TRBD1	TRBJ2-5	.	TGTGCCAGCAGCCCCCGGGACAGGGCTGAGACCCAGTACTTC	CASSPRDRAETQYF
TRBV7-2	TRBD1	TRBJ2-1	.	TGTGCCAGCAGCTTGACCAGACAGGGGTCCAGTCCCGCCTACAATGAGCAGTTCTTC	CASSLTRQGSSPAYNEQFF
TRBV11-2	.	TRBJ2-2	.	TGTGCCAGCAGCTACATCCAGAACACCGGGGAGCTGTTTTTT	CASSYIQNTGELFF
TRBV7-3	.	TRBJ1-1	.	TGTGCCAGCAGCGCCACAGGGAACACTGAAGCTTTCTTT	CASSATGNTEAFF
TRBV5-6	.	TRBJ2-7	once	TGTGCCAGCAGCTACAAGGGGGGGGGCCCGATCTACGAGCAGTACTTC	CASSYKGGGPIYEQYF
TRBV4-3	.	TRBJ1-6	once	TGCGCCAGCAGCCAAGACAGGGGCGGGTCCTATAATTCACCCCTCCACTTT	CASSQDRGGSYNSPLHF
TRBV5-1	TRBD1	TRBJ1-1	.	TGCGCCAGCAGCTCAGGTCCCGGGACAGGGCGCGGAGCTTTCTTT	CASSSGPGTGRGAFF
TRBV19	.	TRBJ2-7	.	TGTGCCAGTAGTATCAACGGGGGGCTCTACGAGCAGTACTTC	CASSINGGLYEQYF
TRBV7-2	TRBD2	TRBJ2-3	.	TGTGCCAGCAGCCCGCAACTAGCGGGGGGGACGCAGTATTTT	CASSPQLAGGTQYF
TRBV19	TRBD1	TRBJ1-5	.	TGTGCCAGTAGCCGACAGGGTAATCAGCCCCAGCATTTT	CASSRQGNQPQHF
TRBV19	TRBD1	TRBJ1-5	.	TGTGCCAGTAGTATGGCAGGGGGGAATCAGCCCCAGCATTTT	CASSMAGGNQPQHF
TRBV4-2	TRBD2	TRBJ2-7	.	TGTGCCAGCAGCCAAGGGTCCCAGCGGGGGTTCTACGAGCAGTACTTC	CASSQGSQRGFYEQYF
TRBV28	TRBD1	TRBJ2-1	.	TGTGCCAGCAGTTTCCGGGACAGGTTTCGCAATGAGCAGTTCTTC	CASSFRDRFRNEQFF
TRBV7-9	TRBD2	TRBJ2-7	.	TGTGCCAGCAGCTCGTCCCGGACTAGCGGGGGGGCCTACGAGCAGTACTTC	CASSSSRTSGGAYEQYF
TRBV5-6	TRBD2	TRBJ2-1	.	TGTGCCAGCAGCTCGGGACTAGCGCTCGATGAGCAGTTCTTC	CASSSGLALDEQFF
TRBV28	TRBD2	TRBJ2-3	.	TGTGCCAGCATAAAGTGGCTAGCGGGGGGCGGGGGCACAGATACGCAGTATTTT	CASIKWLAGGGGTDTQYF
TRBV4-2	.	TRBJ2-1	.	TGTGCCAGCAGCCAAGAACTAGAGCAGTTCTTC	CASSQELEQFF
TRBV4-2	TRBD2	TRBJ2-3	.	TGTGCCAGCAGGCCGGAAGGACGGGGGGGTTTCAATACAGATACGCAGTATTTT	CASRPEGRGGFNTDTQYF
TRBV4-1	.	TRBJ1-5	once	TGCGCCAGCAGCCAAGGGTACAGGCCGGAGCAGCCCCAGCATTTT	CASSQGYRPEQPQHF
TRBV7-2	TRBD1	TRBJ1-4	.	TGTGCCAGCAGTCAGACAGGGGGCGCGGCTAATGAAAAACTGTTTTTT	CASSQTGGAANEKLFF
TRBV19	.	TRBJ1-4	.	TGTGCCAGTACCCCTACAGGGACGACTAATGAAAAACTGTTTTTT	CASTPTGTTNEKLFF
TRBV4-2	TRBD2	TRBJ2-7	.	TGTGCCAGCAGCCAAGAGGGGACTAGCGAATTCTACGAGCAGTACTTC	CASSQEGTSEFYEQYF
TRBV7-2	TRBD1	TRBJ1-2	.	TGTGCCAGCAGCCGTCCTCCGGGACAGGGGGCGAATGGCTACACCTTC	CASSRPPGQGANGYTF
TRBV18	.	TRBJ2-5	.	TGTGCCAGTACACCGTTCAGGATGTTACAAGAGACCCAGTACTTC	CASTPFRMLQETQYF
TRBV19	.	TRBJ2-4	.	TGTGCCAGTAGTCATCTGGTCGTTAGTAACATTCAGTACTTC	CASSHLVVSNIQYF
TRBV19	.	TRBJ2-5	.	TGTGCCAGTAGTATTTCGGAGACCCAGTACTTC	CASSISETQYF
TRBV2	TRBD1	TRBJ2-3	.	TGTGCCAGCAGTGAACGGACAGGGTACACAGATACGCAGTATTTT	CASSERTGYTDTQYF
TRBV5-1	.	TRBJ1-2	.	TGCGCCAGCTGGGGGGTCAACTATGGCTACACCTTC	CASWGVNYGYTF
TRBV9	.	TRBJ1-3	.	TGTGCCAGCAGCGTAGCCGGCTCTGGAAACACCATATATTTT	CASSVAGSGNTIYF
TRBV28	.	TRBJ1-5	.	TGTGCCAGCAGGAGGCGTGGGGTAGGGGGTCAGCCCCAGCATTTT	CASRRRGVGGQPQHF
TRBV5-6	TRBD1	TRBJ2-1	.	TGTGCCAGCAGCTTTGTTCACAGGGGGGTTGAGCAGTTCTTC	CASSFVHRGVEQFF
TRBV18	.	TRBJ2-3	.	TGTGCCAGCTCACCACCCTTTGGGGGGGGGCCCCTTACGCAGTATTTT	CASSPPFGGGPLTQYF
TRBV7-2	.	TRBJ1-6	.	TGTGCCAGCAGCTTAGGGCGGGGGTATAATTCACCCCTCCACTTT	CASSLGRGYNSPLHF
TRBV6-1	TRBD1	TRBJ2-7	.	TGTGCCAGCAGAGTAGGGGGCAGCTCCTACGAGCAGTACTTC	CASRVGGSSYEQYF
TRBV5-1	TRBD1	TRBJ1-1	.	TGCGCCAGCAGCTCAGGGGGCCTGGGGAACACTGAAGCTTTCTTT	CASSSGGLGNTEAFF
TRBV7-8	TRBD2	TRBJ2-5	.	TGTGCCAGCAGCTTAGCGGGGAGCGGGGGGAAGTCGGAGACCCAGTACTTC	CASSLAGSGGKSETQYF
TRBV9	.	TRBJ1-3	.	TGTGCCAGCAGCGTATCCTCTAGGATCTCTGGAAACACCATATATTTT	CASSVSSRISGNTIYF
TRBV9	.	TRBJ1-6	.	TGTGCCAGCAGCGAGGGGATGGGCGGGAGGTCACCCCTCCACTTT	CASSEGMGGRSPLHF
TRBV27	.	TRBJ1-6	.	TGTGCCAGCAGTTTCCAGGGTTTGGCCCTCCACTTT	CASSFQGLALHF
TRBV18	TRBD2	TRBJ2-1	.	TGTGCCAGCTCACCACTCCGGGGGGGCGCCCCCTCGTTCTTC	CASSPLRGGAPSFF
TRBV10-1	.	TRBJ1-1	.	TGCGCCAGCAGTAAGGAATATGAGGACACTGAAGCTTTCTTT	CASSKEYEDTEAFF